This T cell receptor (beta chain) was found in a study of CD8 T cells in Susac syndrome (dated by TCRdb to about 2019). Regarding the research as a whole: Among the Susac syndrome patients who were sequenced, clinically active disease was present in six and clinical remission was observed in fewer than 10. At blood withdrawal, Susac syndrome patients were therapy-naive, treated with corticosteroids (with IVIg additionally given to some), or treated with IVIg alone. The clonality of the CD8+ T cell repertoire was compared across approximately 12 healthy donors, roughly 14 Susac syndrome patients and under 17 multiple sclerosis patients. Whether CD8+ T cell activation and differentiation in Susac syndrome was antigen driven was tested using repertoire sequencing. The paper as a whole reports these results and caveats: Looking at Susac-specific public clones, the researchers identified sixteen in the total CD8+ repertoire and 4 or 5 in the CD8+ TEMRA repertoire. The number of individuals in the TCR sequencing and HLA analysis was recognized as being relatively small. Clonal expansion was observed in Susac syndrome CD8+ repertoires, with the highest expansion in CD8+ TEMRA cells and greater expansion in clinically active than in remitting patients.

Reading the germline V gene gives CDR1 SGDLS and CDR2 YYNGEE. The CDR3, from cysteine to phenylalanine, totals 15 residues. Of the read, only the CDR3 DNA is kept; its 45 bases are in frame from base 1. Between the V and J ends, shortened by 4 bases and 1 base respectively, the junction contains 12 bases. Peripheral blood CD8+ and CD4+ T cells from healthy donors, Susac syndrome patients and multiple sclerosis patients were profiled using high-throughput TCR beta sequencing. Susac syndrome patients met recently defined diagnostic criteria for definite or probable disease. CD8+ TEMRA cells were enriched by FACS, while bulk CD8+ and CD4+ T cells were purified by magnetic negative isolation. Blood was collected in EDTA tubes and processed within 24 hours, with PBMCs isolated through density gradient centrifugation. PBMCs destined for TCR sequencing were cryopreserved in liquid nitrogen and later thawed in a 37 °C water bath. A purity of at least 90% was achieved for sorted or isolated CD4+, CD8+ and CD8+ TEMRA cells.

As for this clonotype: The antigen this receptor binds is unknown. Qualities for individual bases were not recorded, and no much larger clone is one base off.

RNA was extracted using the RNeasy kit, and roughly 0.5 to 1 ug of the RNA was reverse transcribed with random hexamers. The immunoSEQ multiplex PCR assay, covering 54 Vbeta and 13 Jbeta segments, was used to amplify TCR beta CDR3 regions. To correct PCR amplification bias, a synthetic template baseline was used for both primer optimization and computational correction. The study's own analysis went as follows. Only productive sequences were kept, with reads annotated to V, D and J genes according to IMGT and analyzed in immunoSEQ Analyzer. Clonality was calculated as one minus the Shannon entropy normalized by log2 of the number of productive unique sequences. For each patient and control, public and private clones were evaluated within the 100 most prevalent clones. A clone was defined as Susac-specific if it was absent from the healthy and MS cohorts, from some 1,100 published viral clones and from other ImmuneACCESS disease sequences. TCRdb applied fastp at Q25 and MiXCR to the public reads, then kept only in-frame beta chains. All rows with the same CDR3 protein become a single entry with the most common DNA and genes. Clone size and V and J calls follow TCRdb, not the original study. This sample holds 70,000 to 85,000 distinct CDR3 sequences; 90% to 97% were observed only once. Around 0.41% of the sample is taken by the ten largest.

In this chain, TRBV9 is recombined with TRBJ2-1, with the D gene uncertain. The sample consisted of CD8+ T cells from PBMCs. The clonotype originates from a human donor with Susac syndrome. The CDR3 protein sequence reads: CASSPEAYSYNEQFF. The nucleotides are TGTGCCAGCAGCCCAGAGGCCTATTCCTACAATGAGCAGTTCTTC.